The T cell receptor beta chain described here comes from a study of shared clonotypes between healthy human individuals. Into CD45RA+ naive and CD45RA-negative memory subsets, the CD4+ cells were split. V gave up 3 bases and J gave up 5 bases; unmatched junction bases: 4. Germline V gene data show CDR1 as SGHNT and CDR2 as YYREEE (reference sequence). The CDR3 is 14 residues long. Using immunoSEQ multiplex PCR, the repertoire was profiled, and TCRdb retains in-frame clones only, with some absent. This table has roughly 2 million clones, around 95% appearing once. Comment on this clone: Other DNA variants within this sample encode the same CDR3.

This clonotype originated in a man between 18 and 29 years old in good health. This rearrangement joins TRBV5-4 to TRBJ1-2, with 10 positions matching TRBD1. Material: naive CD4+ T cells sorted from blood. Subset indicated: CD45RA+ positively selected. The CDR3 loop reads CASSSGQGTYGYTF. The DNA for the CDR3 is TGTGCCAGCAGCTCGGGACAGGGGACATATGGCTACACCTTC.